One T cell receptor beta chain is described in this entry. Its specificity is unknown. This CDR3 is built from 15 residues. Germline-derived CDR1 and CDR2 are SGHTA and FQGNSA. V lost 1 base, J lost 0 bases, and 8 bases lay in between. The sample belongs to a study of blood T cells in healthy people across ages. Study results and limitations: Getting older went along with TCR beta diversity per million T cells dropping roughly linearly. When set beside aged donors, long-lived donors presented more naive CD4+ cells and higher diversity.

Using a J-beta primer mix together with a sample-barcoded 5' primer, a second PCR was run for roughly 7 to 11 cycles. TCRdb passed the 5' RACE reads through MiXCR, listing each CDR3 protein once. The table lists 1.5 million to 2 million distinct CDR3 sequences, 40% to 55% of them singletons. Sequencing used blood. This sequence was found in a woman aged 40 to 55 in good health. The chain combines TRBV7-2 with TRBJ2-3, with TRBD2 as a possible D gene (5 bases). CDR3 loop: CASSLEPGSTDTQYF. CDR3 bases: TGTGCCAGCAGCTTAGAGCCGGGAAGCACAGATACGCAGTATTTT.